Listed here are 27 T cell receptor beta chains from one sample, sequenced in a study of post-analysis software for immune sequencing data. Study-wide findings and caveats: Among roughly five TRBV segments more frequent in patients than controls were TRBV5-6, TRBV5-1 and TRBV20-1.

No antigens are known for them. TCR beta libraries were prepared from cDNA with unique molecular identifiers. TCRdb reanalysed the PCR reads using MiXCR and keeps one entry per CDR3 protein. The profile covers roughly 620,000 distinct CDR3 sequences, with roughly 47% appearing a single time and roughly 1.8% taken by the ten largest. Material: blood. The receptor set was obtained from a girl aged 10-17 years with multiple sclerosis.

The V and J genes are TRBV6-5 and TRBJ2-7; TRBD1 agrees at 7 bases. Unmatched junction bases numbered 12, after V lost 6 bases and J lost 1 base. CDR1 and CDR2 (germline): MNHEY, SVGAGI. This CDR3 region has 16 residues. CDR3 DNA sequence: TGTGCCAGCAGGGGTACCAGGACAGGCGCTTCCTACGAGCAGTACTTC. Translation gives CASRGTRTGASYEQYF.

The chain recombines TRBV5-5 with TRBJ1-5; D uncertain. V lost 1 base and J 5 bases, leaving 7 bases between the germline ends. Germline V gene sequence: CDR1 SGHKS, CDR2 YYEKEE (reference sequence). CDR3 size: 13 residues. The CDR3 loop reads CASSLQRDQPQHF. In nucleotides, the CDR3 is TGTGCCAGCAGCTTGCAACGCGATCAGCCCCAGCATTTT.

The rearrangement links TRBV6-5 to TRBJ1-2; D gene unclear. This CDR3 is 16 amino acids long. Germline V gives CDR1 MNHEY, CDR2 SVGAGI. Trimming took 6 bases from V and 6 from J, leaving 23 bases between them. The CDR3 here is CASSPNGLNIRDGYTF. CDR3 bases: TGTGCCAGCAGCCCCAACGGACTTAACATTAGGGATGGCTACACCTTC.

This chain links TRBV10-3 with TRBJ2-3; the match to TRBD2 covers 9 bases. This CDR3 spans 16 amino acids. V was clipped by 5 bases and J by 3 bases; unmatched bases: 9. The V gene's germline CDR1 is ENHRY and CDR2 SYGVKD. The CDR3 DNA follows: TGTGCCATCAGTTCCTTTAGCGGGAGAGGGACAGATACGCAGTATTTT. Translation: CAISSFSGRGTDTQYF.

In this sample, this clonotype turned up a few times. V and J are TRBV12-3 or TRBV12-4 and TRBJ2-5; TRBD1 matches 10 bases. The J call may not be correct, given that the DNA end is closer to TRBJ2-7. The CDR3 covers 15 residues. The CDR3 reads CASSGSGTGVYEQYF. CDR3 bases: TGTGCCAGCAGTGGGTCCGGGACAGGGGTCTACGAGCAGTACTTC.

This clonotype turned up a few times. This chain uses TRBV12-3 or TRBV12-4 with TRBJ2-2; 8 bases match TRBD1. V shed 1 base, J shed 0 bases, and the junction held 1 base outside the gene matches. The CDR3 has 16 residues. In DNA, the CDR3 is TGTGCCAGCAGTTTAGAGACAGGGGCGAACACCGGGGAGCTGTTTTTT. Translated: CASSLETGANTGELFF.

V is TRBV5-1 and J is TRBJ2-7; D gene uncertain. This CDR3 has 17 amino acids. Deletions cut 0 bases from V and 5 bases from J, with 21 bases between. Germline assignment: CDR1 SGHRS and CDR2 YFSETQ. The CDR3 protein is CASSLAPFPNSNHEQYF. For the CDR3, the DNA is TGCGCCAGCAGCTTGGCCCCCTTCCCGAATTCAAACCACGAGCAGTACTTC.

This clonotype was observed a handful of times. V and J are TRBV7-2 and TRBJ2-7, with 13 bases matching TRBD2. V lost 5 bases, J lost 0 bases, and 4 bases stayed unmatched. Germline CDR1 SGHTA, CDR2 FQGNSA. The CDR3 covers 16 residues. CDR3 loop: CASSAGLAGASYEQYF. DNA for the CDR3: TGTGCCAGCAGCGCCGGACTAGCGGGGGCCTCCTACGAGCAGTACTTC. Together with reference TRBV7-2 and TRBJ2-7, the CDR3 gives the full variable domain: GAGVSQSPSNKVTEKGKDVELRCDPISGHTALYWYRQSLGQGLEFLIYFQGNSAPDKSGLPSDRFSAERTGGSVSTLTIQRTQQEDSAVYLCASSAGLAGASYEQYFGPGTRLTVT.

V usage is TRBV4-2 and J usage is TRBJ2-7; D is ambiguous. Germline CDR1 LGHNA, CDR2 YNFKEQ. This CDR3 has 15 residues. Trimming cost V 0 bases and J 1 base, with 10 bases left between them. The CDR3 here is CASSQDLEISYEQYF. The CDR3 DNA follows: TGTGCCAGCAGCCAAGATCTAGAAATTTCCTACGAGCAGTACTTC.

To note about this clonotype: One junction end does not reproduce the germline sequence, and a read error may be involved. The chain links TRBV12-3 or TRBV12-4 to TRBJ2-3; the match to TRBD2 covers 12 bases. This CDR3 spans 16 amino acids. Written as DNA, the CDR3 is TGTGCCAGCAGACTAGCGGGGGGTCTGAGAGCAGATGCGCAGTATTTT. Translating gives CASRLAGGLRADAQYF.

About this clonotype itself: With a much larger clone just one base away, this may be a read error. This chain connects TRBV5-1 to TRBJ2-7; TRBD1 aligns across 7 bases. CDR3 length equals 14 residues. Germline assignment: CDR1 SGHRS and CDR2 YFSETQ. The DNA for the CDR3 is TGCGTCAGCAGCTTGGCAGGGGGAGCTTACGAGCAGTACTTC. Translated: CVSSLAGGAYEQYF.

This sequence joins TRBV11-2 and TRBJ2-3; 9 bases are a match to TRBD1. Trimming cost V 1 base and J 8 bases; bases outside gene matches: 10. The CDR3 loop spans 16 amino acids. The germline gives CDR1 SGHAT, CDR2 FQNNGV. Here the CDR3 DNA reads TGTGCCAGCAGCTTAGGTCGGACAGGGGAGTGTGGTACGCAGTATTTT. Amino acid sequence: CASSLGRTGECGTQYF.

This clonotype has more than one count but fewer than ten. The chain has TRBV12-3 or TRBV12-4 and TRBJ2-7; possible D gene TRBD2, 6 bases. V was trimmed by 7 bases and J by 9 bases, leaving 28 bases between them. The CDR3 sequence is 16 residues long. The CDR3 here is CASNFRFGSGLEGQYF. CDR3 sequence (DNA): TGTGCCAGCAATTTCCGATTCGGGTCAGGGCTGGAGGGGCAGTACTTC.

This clonotype was counted only a few times. The V call is TRBV10-1, the J call TRBJ1-2; D is uncertain. The CDR3 runs to 13 residues. V was trimmed by 4 bases and J by 3 bases, leaving 9 bases between them. Germline CDR1 WNHNN, CDR2 SYGVQD (reference sequence). The DNA for the CDR3 is TGCGCCAGCAGTGCAGCGGCTGACTATGGCTACACCTTC. Translating it yields CASSAAADYGYTF.

The V gene is TRBV29-1, the J gene TRBJ1-1; D uncertain. Germline assignment: CDR1 SQVTM and CDR2 ANQGSEA. CDR3 length equals 13 residues. V lost 7 bases and J 6 bases, leaving 18 bases between the germline ends. DNA of the CDR3: TGCAGCGCCCAATCAAGACTAGAGGCTGAAGCTTTCTTT. Protein: CSAQSRLEAEAFF.

The CDR3 loop is CASSLDEGYNQPQHF. CDR3 nucleotide sequence: TGTGCCAGCAGCTTAGATGAGGGGTACAATCAGCCCCAGCATTTT. This chain links TRBV7-6 with TRBJ1-5, with D perhaps matching TRBD1 (5 bases). CDR3 length: 15 amino acids. Germline CDR1 SGHVS, CDR2 FNYEAQ. Trimming took off 1 base at V and 3 bases at J, with 10 bases between the two ends.

This clonotype turned up a few times. The chain uses TRBV15 and TRBJ2-7; the D gene is possibly TRBD2 (5 bases). The CDR3 length is 14 residues. Trimming removed 1 base at V and 5 bases at J, with 12 bases between. Germline V CDR1 and CDR2: LNHNV, YYDKDF (reference sequence). CDR3 region: CATSRADFGDEQYF. In DNA, the CDR3 is TGTGCCACCAGCAGAGCTGACTTCGGGGACGAGCAGTACTTC.

The rearrangement links TRBV24-1 to TRBJ2-1; 7 nucleotides line up with TRBD1. The CDR3 consists of 13 residues. The germline CDR1 and CDR2 sequences are KGHDR and SFDVKD. The V segment lost 9 bases and the J segment 7 bases; nucleotides outside the gene matches: 8. CDR3 in DNA: TGTGCCACCGCTGAAGGGACAGCAAATGAGCAGTTCTTC. Translated: CATAEGTANEQFF.

The table lists this clonotype with a few counts. The chain combines TRBV7-6 with TRBJ2-1; D might be TRBD2 (7 bases). The CDR3 extends over 15 amino acids. Germline lookup yields CDR1 SGHVS and CDR2 FNYEAQ. V lost 4 bases, J lost 6 bases, and 16 bases lay in between. CDR3 coding DNA: TGTGCCAGCAGCTCAACTAGCGTGGGGGCCAATGAGCAGTTCTTC. Residues: CASSSTSVGANEQFF.

There are a few counts of this clonotype. This chain connects TRBV21-1 to TRBJ2-4; no check of the table's D call, TRBD1, against the DNA was made. TRBV21-1 is tagged as a pseudogene. The CDR3 covers 13 residues. Here the CDR3 reads CASGTIAKNIQYF. CDR3 nucleotide sequence: TGTGCCAGCGGGACAATAGCCAAAAACATTCAGTACTTC.

This sequence joins TRBV7-8 and TRBJ2-5; D is tentatively TRBD1 or TRBD2 (5 bases each). V dropped 5 bases and J dropped 5 bases, with 24 bases sitting between them. The CDR3 runs to 17 residues. Looked up from germline, CDR1 is SGHVS and CDR2 is FQNEAQ. The CDR3 protein is CASSPRQRFVQVETQYF. DNA of the CDR3: TGTGCCAGCAGCCCTCGACAGCGGTTCGTGCAAGTGGAGACCCAGTACTTC.

This clonotype has more than one count but fewer than ten. The chain couples TRBV5-1 to TRBJ1-1; TRBD1 aligns across 9 bases. V gave up 4 bases and J gave up 4 bases; unmatched junction bases: 8. The CDR3 sequence is 15 residues long. CDR1 and CDR2 from the germline V gene are SGHRS and YFSETQ. This CDR3 is CASSPTAGQGTEAFF. CDR3 coding DNA: TGCGCCAGCAGCCCTACGGCGGGACAGGGCACTGAAGCTTTCTTT.

The chain couples TRBV12-3 or TRBV12-4 to TRBJ1-4; D call uncertain. The V end was cut by 3 bases, the J end by 7 bases, with 12 bases between. The CDR3 loop spans 14 amino acids. CDR3 nucleotide sequence: TGTGCCAGCAGTTTCGCCCTAGGTGGTGAAAAACTGTTTTTT. Its protein product is CASSFALGGEKLFF.

The chain employs TRBV12-3 or TRBV12-4 and TRBJ2-3, with 7 positions matching TRBD1. With 5 bases clipped from V and 0 bases from J, the junction kept 5 bases outside the gene matches. The CDR3 extends over 15 amino acids. CDR3 residues: CASSPTGASTDTQYF. The DNA for the CDR3 is TGTGCCAGCAGTCCCACAGGGGCCAGCACAGATACGCAGTATTTT.

V gene TRBV5-1 combines with J gene TRBJ1-1; D gene unclear. V dropped 0 bases and J dropped 0 bases, with 9 bases sitting between them. The V gene's germline CDR1 is SGHRS and CDR2 YFSETQ. CDR3 size: 15 residues. CDR3 amino acids: CASSLASNLNTEAFF. DNA for the CDR3: TGCGCCAGCAGCTTGGCATCTAACCTGAACACTGAAGCTTTCTTT.

The J gene is TRBJ2-1, the V gene TRBV4-1, with a weak D call TRBD2 (6 bases). The CDR3 runs to 15 residues. The V end was cut by 0 bases, the J end by 9 bases, with 15 bases between. From germline, CDR1 is MGHRA and CDR2 YSYEKL. The CDR3 DNA is TGCGCCAGCAGCCAAGATGGGCCGGGGGTAGGTGAGCAGTTCTTC. It translates to CASSQDGPGVGEQFF.

This clonotype has more than one count but fewer than ten. The chain is built from TRBV3-1 and TRBJ2-1, with D unclear. The CDR3 is 18 amino acids. CDR1 is LGHDT, CDR2 YNNKEL, per germline (reference sequence). V was clipped by 0 bases and J by 2 bases, with 17 bases between them. In nucleotides, the CDR3 is TGTGCCAGCAGCCAAGATCTCCCGTGGCAGTCAACCTACAATGAGCAGTTCTTC. Protein sequence: CASSQDLPWQSTYNEQFF.